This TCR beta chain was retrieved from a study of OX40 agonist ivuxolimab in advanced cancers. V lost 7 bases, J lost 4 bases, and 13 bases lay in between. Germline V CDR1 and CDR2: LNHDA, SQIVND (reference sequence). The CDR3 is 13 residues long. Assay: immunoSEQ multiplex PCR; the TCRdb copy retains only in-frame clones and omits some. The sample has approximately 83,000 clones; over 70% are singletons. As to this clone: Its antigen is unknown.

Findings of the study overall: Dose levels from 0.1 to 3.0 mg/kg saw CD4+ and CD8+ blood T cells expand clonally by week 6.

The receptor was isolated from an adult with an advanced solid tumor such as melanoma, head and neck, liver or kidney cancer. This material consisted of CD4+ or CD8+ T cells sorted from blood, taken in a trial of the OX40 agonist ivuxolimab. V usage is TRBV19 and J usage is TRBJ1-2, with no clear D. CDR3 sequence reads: CASMRSPTYGYTF. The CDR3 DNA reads TGTGCCAGTATGAGAAGTCCCACCTATGGCTACACCTTC.